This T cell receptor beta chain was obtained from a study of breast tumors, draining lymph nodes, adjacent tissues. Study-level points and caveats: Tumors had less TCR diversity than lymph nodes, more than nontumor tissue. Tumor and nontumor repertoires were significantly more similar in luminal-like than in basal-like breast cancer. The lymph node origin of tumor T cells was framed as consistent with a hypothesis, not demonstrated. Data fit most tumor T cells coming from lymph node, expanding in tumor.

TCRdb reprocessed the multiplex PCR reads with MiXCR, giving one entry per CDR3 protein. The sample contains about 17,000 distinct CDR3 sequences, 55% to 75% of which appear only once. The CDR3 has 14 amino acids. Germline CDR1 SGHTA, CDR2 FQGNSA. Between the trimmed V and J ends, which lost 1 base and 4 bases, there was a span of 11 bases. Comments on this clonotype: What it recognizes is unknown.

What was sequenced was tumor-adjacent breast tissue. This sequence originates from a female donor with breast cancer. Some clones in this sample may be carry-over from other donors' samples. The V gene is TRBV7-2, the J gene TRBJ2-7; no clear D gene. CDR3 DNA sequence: TGTGCCAGCAGCTTAGGCAACTACCATTACGAGCAGTACTTC. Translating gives CASSLGNYHYEQYF.